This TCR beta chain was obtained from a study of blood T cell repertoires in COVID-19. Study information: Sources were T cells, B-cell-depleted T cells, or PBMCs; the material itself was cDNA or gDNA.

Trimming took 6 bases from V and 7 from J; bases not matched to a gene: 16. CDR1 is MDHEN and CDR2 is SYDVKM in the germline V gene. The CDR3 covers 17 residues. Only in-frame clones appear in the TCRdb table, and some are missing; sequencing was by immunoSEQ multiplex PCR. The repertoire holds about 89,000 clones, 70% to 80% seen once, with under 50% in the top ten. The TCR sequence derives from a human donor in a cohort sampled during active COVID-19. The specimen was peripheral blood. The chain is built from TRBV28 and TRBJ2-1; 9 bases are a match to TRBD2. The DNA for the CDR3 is TGTGCCAGCAGGACAGGGTATAGGGCTAGCGGGAAGAATGAGCAGTTCTTC. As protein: CASRTGYRASGKNEQFF.